These T cell receptor beta chains were read from a single sample in a study of siplizumab effects on memory and regulatory T cells. Sequencing was performed with immunoSEQ multiplex PCR; in TCRdb, only in-frame clones are kept and a portion is missing. This table has some 97,000 clones, roughly 94% appearing once. The source material was Tregs sorted from blood. The receptors stem from a human donor in good health. Both conserved end residues are part of each CDR3. The order of the fields is clone size, D gene, J gene, V gene, CDR3 protein, CDR3 DNA. D genes are given only for firm matches. Size is stated for part of the rows, as once, few or many counts, or as a class when the clone is expanded.

NA TRBD1 TRBJ2-7 TRBV5-1 CASSHDRGYEQYF TGCGCCAGCAGCCACGACAGGGGCTACGAGCAGTACTTC
NA NA TRBJ1-1 TRBV15 CATGRRNTEAFF TGTGCCACCGGAAGGAGGAACACTGAAGCTTTCTTT
once TRBD2 TRBJ2-2 TRBV5-1 CASRPLTSGRSGELFF TGCGCCAGCAGGCCGCTAACTAGCGGGAGGTCCGGGGAGCTGTTTTTT
once NA TRBJ1-2 TRBV19 CASRLDRNYGYTF TGTGCCAGTAGGCTAGACAGGAACTATGGCTACACCTTC
NA NA TRBJ2-7 TRBV27 CASSRKRAYEQYF TGTGCCAGCAGCCGCAAGCGGGCCTACGAGCAGTACTTC
NA NA TRBJ2-4 TRBV7-7 CASSRDINIQYF TGTGCCAGCAGCAGGGACATAAACATTCAGTACTTC
NA NA TRBJ2-3 TRBV7-2 CASSQRQALTDTQYF TGTGCCAGCAGCCAGCGCCAGGCGCTCACAGATACGCAGTATTTT
NA NA TRBJ2-7 TRBV5-6 CASSLLSIYEQYF TGTGCCAGCAGCTTGTTGAGTATCTACGAGCAGTACTTC
NA TRBD1 TRBJ1-4 TRBV19 CASSRQGINEKLFF TGTGCCAGTAGTCGACAGGGGATCAATGAAAAACTGTTTTTT
NA TRBD2 TRBJ2-1 TRBV28 CASSPSGKIYNEQFF TGTGCCAGCAGCCCTAGCGGGAAAATCTACAATGAGCAGTTCTTC
NA NA TRBJ1-1 TRBV7-8 CASSLLGVAFF TGTGCCAGCAGCTTACTGGGGGTGGCTTTCTTT
NA NA TRBJ2-2 TRBV9 CASSARNTGELFF TGTGCCAGCAGCGCCCGTAACACCGGGGAGCTGTTTTTT
NA NA TRBJ1-4 TRBV9 CASSVGSLRNEKLFF TGTGCCAGCAGCGTGGGATCTTTACGTAATGAAAAACTGTTTTTT
NA TRBD2 TRBJ2-7 TRBV5-1 CASSLDSGLSPYEQYF TGCGCCAGCAGCTTGGATAGCGGGCTAAGCCCCTACGAGCAGTACTTC
NA TRBD1 TRBJ1-1 TRBV25-1 CASSVWTGGVRGGTEAFF TGTGCCAGCAGTGTTTGGACAGGGGGCGTTCGCGGCGGGACTGAAGCTTTCTTT
NA NA TRBJ2-7 TRBV6-1 CASSFNEQYF TGTGCCAGCAGCTTTAACGAGCAGTACTTC
NA NA TRBJ2-7 TRBV28 CASSYSGRLAYEQYF TGTGCCAGCAGTTACTCCGGGCGGTTAGCTTACGAGCAGTACTTC
NA NA TRBJ1-2 TRBV30 CAWRIKHGYTF TGTGCCTGGAGAATCAAGCATGGCTACACCTTC
NA NA TRBJ1-2 TRBV2 CASRETGSLRYTF TGTGCCAGCAGGGAGACAGGCAGTCTACGCTACACCTTC
NA TRBD1 TRBJ1-6 TRBV4-2 CASSPAGTANSPLHF TGTGCCAGCAGCCCAGCCGGGACAGCTAATTCACCCCTCCACTTT
NA TRBD2 TRBJ2-7 TRBV18 CASSPSIRTSAYEQYF TGTGCCAGCTCACCGAGCATACGGACTAGCGCGTACGAGCAGTACTTC
NA NA TRBJ1-4 TRBV14 CASSQDRDVLPSLEKLFF TGTGCCAGCAGCCAAGACCGGGACGTACTTCCGAGCCTGGAAAAACTGTTTTTT
NA TRBD1 TRBJ2-7 TRBV6-5 CASSYTGAFPYEQYF TGTGCCAGCAGTTACACAGGGGCCTTCCCCTACGAGCAGTACTTC
NA TRBD2 TRBJ2-1 TRBV15 CAIRPLAGALGGVNEQFF TGTGCCATCAGGCCACTAGCGGGAGCCTTGGGAGGCGTCAATGAGCAGTTCTTC
NA NA TRBJ2-1 TRBV7-9 CARQSASYNEQFF TGTGCCAGGCAATCGGCGAGCTACAATGAGCAGTTCTTC
NA NA TRBJ1-6 TRBV5-1 CASRPVSGEYSPLHF TGCGCCAGCAGACCCGTGTCAGGAGAGTATTCACCCCTCCACTTT
NA TRBD2 TRBJ2-3 TRBV6-6 CASSYASTSGTDTQYF TGTGCCAGCAGTTACGCGTCAACTAGCGGCACAGATACGCAGTATTTT
NA NA TRBJ2-5 TRBV5-6 CASSLGPWGETQYF TGTGCCAGCAGCTTGGGGCCCTGGGGAGAGACCCAGTACTTC
once NA TRBJ2-7 TRBV28 CASSATLTSYEQYF TGTGCCAGCAGTGCTACACTCACCTCCTACGAGCAGTACTTC
once NA TRBJ2-1 TRBV7-8 CASSLSQRLSYNEQFF TGTGCCAGCAGCCTCAGTCAGAGACTCTCCTACAATGAGCAGTTCTTC
NA TRBD1 TRBJ2-7 TRBV7-2 CASSLRQGRNYEQYF TGTGCCAGCAGCCTAAGACAGGGCCGGAACTACGAGCAGTACTTC
NA NA TRBJ2-5 TRBV5-4 CASSLPGGPGETQYF TGTGCCAGCAGCTTGCCCGGAGGGCCGGGTGAGACCCAGTACTTC
NA NA TRBJ1-1 TRBV5-8 CASRDGNIANTEAFF TGTGCCAGCAGAGACGGCAATATAGCCAACACTGAAGCTTTCTTT
NA NA TRBJ2-1 TRBV28 CASSFWGGTINEQFF TGTGCCAGCAGTTTTTGGGGCGGGACCATCAATGAGCAGTTCTTC
NA NA TRBJ2-7 TRBV5-4 CASGFGQTYEQYF TGTGCCAGCGGATTTGGACAGACCTACGAGCAGTACTTC
NA TRBD2 TRBJ2-3 TRBV27 CASKRGTSGWTSTDTQYF TGTGCCAGCAAACGAGGGACTAGCGGATGGACTAGCACAGATACGCAGTATTTT
NA NA TRBJ2-7 TRBV18 CASSATVSSYEQYF TGTGCCAGCTCAGCGACAGTGAGCTCCTACGAGCAGTACTTC
NA NA TRBJ2-7 TRBV5-1 CASSSGKVGGLTYEQYF TGCGCCAGCAGCTCCGGAAAGGTCGGCGGGCTCACCTACGAGCAGTACTTC
NA NA TRBJ1-1 TRBV5-1 CASKGGGTEAFF TGCGCCAGCAAGGGAGGGGGAACTGAAGCTTTCTTT
NA TRBD2 TRBJ2-1 TRBV5-1 CASSPGLAGDYEQFF TGCGCCAGCAGCCCAGGACTAGCGGGAGATTATGAGCAGTTCTTC
NA NA TRBJ2-1 TRBV12-2 CASRRLAVPRDEQFF TGTGCAAGTCGGCGGCTAGCGGTACCTCGGGATGAGCAGTTCTTC
NA NA TRBJ1-1 TRBV2 CASFSSGRNTEAFF TGTGCCAGCTTCTCCTCAGGGCGGAACACTGAAGCTTTCTTT
NA TRBD2 TRBJ2-3 TRBV28 CASSYGLATQYF TGTGCCAGCAGTTACGGACTAGCCACGCAGTATTTT
NA TRBD2 TRBJ2-7 TRBV5-1 CASSLRGSGSNEQYF TGCGCCAGCAGCTTGCGAGGTAGCGGGAGTAACGAGCAGTACTTC
NA NA TRBJ2-2 TRBV7-8 CASSWRDFHGELFF TGTGCCAGCAGCTGGCGGGACTTTCACGGGGAGCTGTTTTTT
NA TRBD1 TRBJ2-7 TRBV19 CASSIRGQGIYEQYF TGTGCCAGTAGTATACGAGGACAGGGAATCTACGAGCAGTACTTC
NA NA TRBJ2-1 TRBV2 CASSELGFNEQFF TGTGCCAGCAGTGAATTGGGGTTCAATGAGCAGTTCTTC
NA NA TRBJ2-3 TRBV25-1 CASRESNTQYF TGTGCCAGCAGAGAGTCGAATACGCAGTATTTT
NA NA TRBJ2-6 TRBV4-2 CASSQRYSVGRASGANVLTF TGTGCCAGCAGCCAAAGATACTCGGTTGGAAGAGCCTCTGGGGCCAACGTCCTGACTTTC
NA TRBD1 TRBJ2-6 TRBV5-1 CASSLAPGGASGANVLTF TGCGCCAGCAGCTTGGCCCCAGGGGGCGCATCTGGGGCCAACGTCCTGACTTTC